The rows below give T cell receptor beta chains drawn from one sample of a study of T cell responses to AZD1222 COVID-19 vaccine. Libraries were prepared by immunoSEQ multiplex PCR; TCRdb keeps only in-frame clonotypes and omits some of them. The sample has about 130,000 clones, around 90% seen once. The sequencing here drew on peripheral blood, taken on day 0 of AZD1222 vaccination. These receptor sequences come from an adult in good health. The CDR3 runs from the conserved cysteine through the conserved F or W.

V	J	CDR3
TRBV9	TRBJ1-1	CASSLEPGATEAFF
TRBV6-2/TRBV6-3	TRBJ1-1	CASSYSTGGRFNTEAFF
TRBV7-9	TRBJ2-5	CASSLGRSNTQYF
TRBV18	TRBJ2-1	CASSAGQIFYNEQFF
TRBV6-5	TRBJ2-1	CASSYSTFNEQFF
TRBV4-2	TRBJ2-3	CASSQDLGGPQYF
TRBV6-5	TRBJ1-5	CASTPSLGGQPQHF
TRBV9	TRBJ2-4	CASSDGGSAKNIQYF
TRBV30	TRBJ2-3	CAWGRTSGGTYSTDTQYF
TRBV12-3/TRBV12-4	TRBJ1-2	CASSSTGLYGYTF
TRBV27	TRBJ1-5	CASKRTRDRGQPQHF
TRBV5-3	TRBJ1-5	CARSDTCQRWDQSPNQPQHF
TRBV10-2	TRBJ2-3	CASSGRPAGSTDTQYF
TRBV7-9	TRBJ2-7	CASSSTVLYYEQYF
TRBV7-9	TRBJ2-2	CASSSPGELFF
TRBV12-5	TRBJ2-7	CASGFNEQYF
TRBV9	TRBJ2-1	CASSVGLAGVYNEQFF
TRBV24-1	TRBJ2-2	CATGTAMNTGELFF
TRBV25-1	TRBJ1-4	CASSEAGPGKTQFF
TRBV4-2	TRBJ2-3	CASSQPTGAVDTQYF
TRBV4-3	TRBJ2-1	CASSQEPGTSGGAGYEQFF
TRBV14	TRBJ2-7	CASSRSGLAYEQYF
TRBV6-6	TRBJ2-3	CASSYRREFTDTQYF
TRBV7-2	TRBJ2-4	CASSFGAPLMYF
TRBV5-6	TRBJ1-2	CASSLDRYNYGYTF
TRBV19	TRBJ2-7	CASLREDYEQYF
TRBV27	TRBJ1-2	CASSPYGQGGINGYTF
TRBV5-1	TRBJ1-2	CASNPHIGEPTMNLYGYTF
TRBV4-1	TRBJ1-2	CASSLFFGGDGYTF